A single sample gave rise to the 10 T cell receptor beta chains below, sequenced in a study of shared clonotypes between healthy human individuals. In the naive CD8 group, cells lacked CD45RO and were positively selected for CCR7, so terminally differentiated effector memory CD45RA+ cells were left out. The table came from immunoSEQ multiplex PCR; TCRdb's copy has only in-frame clones and leaves some out. The sample lists over 750,000 clones, around 96% occurring once. The material sequenced was naive CD8+ T cells sorted from blood. The receptors derive from a young man in good health.

V is TRBV14 and J is TRBJ2-3; D unclear. This CDR3 has 15 residues. CDR1 SGHDN and CDR2 FVKESK come from the germline V gene. With 0 bases removed from V and 0 bases from J, the gap between germline ends came to 7 bases. The CDR3 protein is CASSQDVGSTDTQYF. Here the CDR3 DNA reads TGTGCCAGCAGCCAAGATGTGGGCAGCACAGATACGCAGTATTTT.

V is TRBV27 and J is TRBJ2-7, with D unresolved. Germline loops: CDR1 MNHEY, CDR2 SMNVEV (reference sequence). V lost 0 bases to trimming and J lost 4 bases, with 7 bases between them. The CDR3 totals 13 residues. CDR3 amino acids: CASSLSERYEQYF. CDR3 DNA: TGTGCCAGCAGTTTATCGGAAAGGTACGAGCAGTACTTC.

The genes are TRBV10-2 and TRBJ2-5, with D possibly being TRBD1 (5 bases). Trimming shortened V by 7 bases and J by 5 bases, and 14 bases separated the two germline ends. The CDR3 spans 13 residues. Germline loops: CDR1 WSHSY, CDR2 SAAADI. CDR3 sequence (DNA): TGCGCCAGCACTCAGGGTCCCTACGAGACCCAGTACTTC. Amino acids: CASTQGPYETQYF.

This rearrangement joins TRBV20-1 to TRBJ2-5; TRBD1 matches at 7 bases. CDR3 length equals 11 residues. The V gene's germline CDR1 is DFQATT and CDR2 SNEGSKA (reference sequence). V trimming: 8 bases; J trimming: 5 bases; junction bases outside the gene matches: 5. The CDR3 sequence: CSPRGPETQYF. CDR3 bases: TGCAGTCCGAGGGGGCCGGAGACCCAGTACTTC.

The V call is TRBV2, the J call TRBJ2-3; 16 nucleotides line up with TRBD2. Germline assignment: CDR1 SNHLY and CDR2 FYNNEI. J was trimmed by 1 base and V by 5 bases; bases with no gene match: 12. This CDR3 is 20 amino acids long. CDR3 residues: CASSRILVGLAGGGTDTQYF. The CDR3 region has the DNA TGTGCCAGCAGTCGCATACTAGTGGGACTAGCGGGAGGGGGCACAGATACGCAGTATTTT.

The genes are TRBV4-1 and TRBJ2-7; unclear D gene. Germline V gives CDR1 MGHRA, CDR2 YSYEKL. This CDR3 region has 13 residues. V gave up 3 bases and J gave up 4 bases, with 10 bases separating them. This CDR3 reads CASSHLLQYEQYF. The CDR3, as DNA: TGCGCCAGCAGCCACCTCCTCCAGTACGAGCAGTACTTC.

The chain carries TRBV2 and TRBJ2-7, with 8 bases that match TRBD1. The CDR3 contains 17 residues. The germline V gene has CDR1 SNHLY and CDR2 FYNNEI. V trimming: 0 bases; J trimming: 4 bases; junction bases outside the gene matches: 11. The CDR3 loop reads CASSEASLRQGAYEQYF. The DNA for the CDR3 is TGTGCCAGCAGTGAAGCTTCATTGCGGCAGGGGGCATACGAGCAGTACTTC.

The chain is built from TRBV5-4 and TRBJ2-7; 7 nucleotides match TRBD1. Losses at the gene ends were 2 bases for V and 7 bases for J; bases not matched to a gene: 9. The CDR3 consists of 14 residues. Germline CDR1 and CDR2: SGHNT and YYREEE (reference sequence). The CDR3 protein is CASSFGQVPTEQYF. CDR3 DNA sequence: TGTGCCAGCAGCTTCGGACAGGTGCCTACGGAGCAGTACTTC.

The chain combines TRBV5-4 with TRBJ2-7, with TRBD2 matching 9 bases. This CDR3 region has 15 residues. Germline assignment: CDR1 SGHNT and CDR2 YYREEE (reference sequence). After removal of 1 base from V and 2 bases from J, the junction contained 4 bases not matched to a gene. The CDR3 region has the DNA TGTGCCAGCAGCTTGTTTGCGGGAGGGCCCTACGAGCAGTACTTC. Translating gives CASSLFAGGPYEQYF. Full variable domain (rest looked up from reference TRBV5-4 and TRBJ2-7): ETGVTQSPTHLIKTRGQQVTLRCSSQSGHNTVSWYQQALGQGPQFIFQYYREEENGRGNFPPRFSGLQFPNYSSELNVNALELDDSALYLCASSLFAGGPYEQYFGPGTRLTVT.

The genes are TRBV11-2 and TRBJ2-5; possible D gene TRBD1, 5 bases. V was pared by 0 bases and J by 3 bases, with 8 bases between. The CDR3 length is 14 residues. The germline gives CDR1 SGHAT, CDR2 FQNNGV. DNA of the CDR3: TGTGCCAGCAGCTTAGATCCAGGGAAAGAGACCCAGTACTTC. It translates to CASSLDPGKETQYF.